The text below deals with one TCR beta chain. All participating donors were Caucasian adults from Nashville, Tennessee. These data belong to a study of shared clonotypes between healthy human individuals. Per the germline V gene, CDR1 is SGHNT and CDR2 is YENEEA. Trimming removed 6 bases at V and 3 bases at J, with 11 bases between. This CDR3 region has 13 residues. Data came from immunoSEQ multiplex PCR; TCRdb stores just in-frame clones and leaves some out. The repertoire includes fewer than 2.5 million clones, under 95% of them detected once, and approximately 0.35% sits in the top ten. The rearrangement uses TRBV11-3 and TRBJ1-1, with D perhaps TRBD1 (5 bases). The origin of this receptor is a man younger than 30 in good health. Some clones in this sample may be carry-over from other donors' samples. The sample taken for sequencing was naive CD4+ T cells from PBMCs. This sample's subset: CD45RA+ positively selected. Written as DNA, the CDR3 is TGTGCCAGCAGTCGGGACCGATACACTGAAGCTTTCTTT. Amino acid sequence: CASSRDRYTEAFF. The whole variable domain, filled in from reference TRBV11-3 and TRBJ1-1, reads EAGVVQSPRYKIIEKKQPVAFWCNPISGHNTLYWYLQNLGQGPELLIRYENEEAVDDSQLPKDRFSAERLKGVDSTLKIQPAELGDSAVYLCASSRDRYTEAFFGQGTRLTVV.